One T cell receptor beta chain is described in this entry. The data were taken from a study of blood T cell repertoires in COVID-19. Per germline, CDR1 MNHEY and CDR2 SVGAGI. The CDR3 is made up of 11 amino acids. Trimming stripped 8 bases from V and 5 bases from J, with 7 bases between. Authors' analysis steps: Using reference gene primer amplification, nucleated cell counts were estimated. The table came from immunoSEQ multiplex PCR; TCRdb's copy has only in-frame clones and leaves some out. The V and J calls and clone size were taken over from that table, and D and trimming were inferred from the DNA. The profile shows roughly 160,000 clones, 75% to 90% of them singletons.

Sequencing used PBMCs or T cells enriched from blood (not recorded which). This receptor was taken from a woman aged 55-69 years who had recovered from COVID-19. J is TRBJ2-1 and V is TRBV6-5, with D unclear. The CDR3 protein is CASFFNNEQFF. CDR3 in DNA: TGTGCCAGCTTTTTCAACAATGAGCAGTTCTTC.